The 22 T cell receptor beta chains given below trace back to one sample, sequenced in a study of control samples from healthy donors and cancer patients. The protocol was immunoSEQ multiplex PCR, while the TCRdb copy is restricted to in-frame clones and leaves out a portion. The sample contains around 150,000 clones, under 90% of which appear only once. The sample was blood. All receptors come from a man aged 30 to 39 in good health.

This chain links TRBV6-2 or TRBV6-3 with TRBJ1-3; tentatively, D is TRBD1 (5 bases). Deletions cut 2 bases from V and 0 bases from J, with 14 bases between. Germline CDR1 is MNHEY and CDR2 is SVGEGT. This CDR3 has 17 amino acids. The CDR3 here is CASSYAGTAGSGNTIYF. CDR3 DNA: TGTGCCAGCAGTTACGCCGGGACGGCCGGCTCTGGAAACACCATATATTTT.

This chain joins TRBV6-5 and TRBJ1-5, with TRBD1 identical over 10 bases. This CDR3 is 15 amino acids long. Germline V gene lookup returns CDR1 MNHEY and CDR2 SVGAGI. Unmatched junction bases numbered 8, after V lost 6 bases and J lost 6 bases. CDR3 amino acids: CASRPTGGAGQPQHF. CDR3 coding DNA: TGTGCCAGCAGACCGACAGGGGGCGCCGGTCAGCCCCAGCATTTT.

This sequence joins TRBV5-6 and TRBJ1-5; TRBD1 is a possible D gene (5 bases). V gave up 3 bases and J gave up 5 bases, with 15 bases separating them. Germline V lookup: CDR1 SGHDT, CDR2 YYEEEE. The CDR3 totals 15 residues. This CDR3 is CASSSQRRVYQPQHF. The CDR3 bases are TGTGCCAGCAGCTCGCAACGCAGGGTTTATCAGCCCCAGCATTTT. Combining the CDR3 with reference TRBV5-6 and TRBJ1-5 gives the whole variable domain DAGVTQSPTHLIKTRGQQVTLRCSPKSGHDTVSWYQQALGQGPQFIFQYYEEEERQRGNFPDRFSGHQFPNYSSELNVNALLLGDSALYLCASSSQRRVYQPQHFGDGTRLSIL.

The chain carries TRBV5-1 and TRBJ2-2; no firm D call. Deletions cut 1 base from V and 7 bases from J, with 8 bases between. The germline V gene encodes CDR1 SGHRS and CDR2 YFSETQ. This CDR3 is built from 13 residues. CDR3 in amino acids: CASSLPSLGELFF. In nucleotides, the CDR3 is TGCGCCAGCAGCTTGCCCTCACTCGGGGAGCTGTTTTTT.

The rearrangement joins TRBV3-1 (or the pseudogene TRBV3-2) to TRBJ1-2, with 7 nucleotides matching TRBD1. With 0 bases clipped from V and 0 bases from J, the junction kept 1 base outside the gene matches. The CDR3 is 15 residues long. The germline CDR1 and CDR2 sequences are LGHDT and YNNKEL (reference sequence). CDR3 DNA: TGTGCCAGCAGCCAAGAAGGGACAGCTAACTATGGCTACACCTTC. Translating gives CASSQEGTANYGYTF.

The CDR3 DNA follows: TGTGCCATCAGTGCTGACAGGGACCTGCGGCCCCAGCATTTT. Translation gives CAISADRDLRPQHF. The chain couples TRBV10-3 to TRBJ1-5; TRBD1 matches 7 bases. This CDR3 is built from 14 residues. The V and J ends lost 4 bases and 9 bases, in that order; junction bases with no gene match: 9. CDR1 is ENHRY and CDR2 is SYGVKD in the germline V gene.

The gene calls are TRBV6-5 and TRBJ1-1, with D possibly TRBD1 on 5 matching bases. Looked up from germline, CDR1 is MNHEY and CDR2 is SVGAGI. The CDR3 is 15 residues long. V was cut by 0 bases and J by 5 bases, with 13 bases left in between. CDR3 region: CASSYSSQGGTEAFF. In DNA form, the CDR3 reads TGTGCCAGCAGTTACTCGAGTCAGGGAGGGACTGAAGCTTTCTTT.

This clone was counted between two and nine times. The rearrangement joins TRBV11-2 to TRBJ1-1, with TRBD1 identical over 8 bases. With V trimmed by 5 bases and J by 1 base, 0 bases remained unmatched. From germline, CDR1 is SGHAT and CDR2 FQNNGV. This CDR3 has 13 amino acids. As DNA, the CDR3 is TGTGCCAGCAGCGGACAGGGGAACACTGAAGCTTTCTTT. It encodes CASSGQGNTEAFF.

The rearrangement joins TRBV2 to TRBJ2-2; D possibly corresponds to TRBD1 (5 bases). The CDR3 runs 13 residues. Trimming pared 5 bases from V and 7 bases from J, leaving 11 bases between. Germline V gene data show CDR1 as SNHLY and CDR2 as FYNNEI. The CDR3 sequence is CASSQGRGGELFF. The CDR3 nucleotides read TGTGCCAGCAGTCAGGGAAGGGGCGGGGAGCTGTTTTTT.

This chain connects TRBV6-2 or TRBV6-3 to TRBJ2-7, with a possible D match to TRBD2 (7 bases). The germline gives CDR1 MNHEY, CDR2 SVGEGT. The CDR3 is made up of 14 amino acids. V was clipped by 2 bases and J by 3 bases, with 11 bases between them. The CDR3 loop is CASSYGRGLYEQYF. As DNA, the CDR3 is TGTGCCAGCAGTTACGGGCGGGGGCTCTACGAGCAGTACTTC.

This clone was seen once. The V gene is TRBV15, the J gene TRBJ2-2; D is unclear. The CDR3 runs to 13 residues. Germline values: CDR1 LNHNV, CDR2 YYDKDF (reference sequence). Between the trimmed V and J ends, which lost 0 bases and 4 bases, there was a span of 3 bases. Here the CDR3 reads CATSRETTGELFF. CDR3 in DNA: TGTGCCACCAGCAGAGAGACCACCGGGGAGCTGTTTTTT.

The chain recombines TRBV9 with TRBJ1-3; 8 bases are a match to TRBD1. V lost 7 bases to trimming and J lost 4 bases; unmatched junction nucleotides: 4. The CDR3 has 13 amino acids. In germline, CDR1 is SGDLS, CDR2 YYNGEE. CDR3 nucleotides: TGTGCCAGCTGGAGGGACAGGGGAAACACCATATATTTT. Amino acid sequence: CASWRDRGNTIYF.

This chain joins TRBV15 and TRBJ2-3; unclear D gene. In germline, CDR1 is LNHNV, CDR2 YYDKDF (reference sequence). The CDR3 has 14 residues. V lost 1 base and J 2 bases, leaving 7 bases between the germline ends. The CDR3 spells CATSRADATDTQYF. The CDR3 coding sequence is TGTGCCACCAGCAGAGCTGACGCCACAGATACGCAGTATTTT. The variable domain in full, completed from reference TRBV15 and TRBJ2-3, reads DAMVIQNPRYQVTQFGKPVTLSCSQTLNHNVMYWYQQKSSQAPKLLFHYYDKDFNNEADTPDNFQSRRPNTSFCFLDIRSPGLGDTAMYLCATSRADATDTQYFGPGTRLTVL.

J is TRBJ1-2 and V is TRBV11-3; 8 bases fit TRBD1. With V trimmed by 6 bases and J by 8 bases, 11 bases remained unmatched. This CDR3 is 14 amino acids long. The V gene's germline CDR1 is SGHNT and CDR2 YENEEA. The CDR3 protein is CASSFSQGARGYTF. The CDR3 DNA is TGTGCCAGCAGTTTTTCGCAGGGGGCGCGAGGCTACACCTTC.

This chain links TRBV5-5 with TRBJ2-2; D possibly corresponds to TRBD1 (6 bases). The CDR3 sequence is 15 residues long. Germline V gives CDR1 SGHKS, CDR2 YYEKEE (reference sequence). The V end was cut by 0 bases, the J end by 3 bases, with 9 bases between. In nucleotides, the CDR3 is TGTGCCAGCAGCTTGGGGCACAGGGACACCGGGGAGCTGTTTTTT. Residues: CASSLGHRDTGELFF.

The CDR3: CASSLTGTGGNQPQHF. The CDR3 region has the DNA TGTGCCAGCAGCTTGACCGGGACAGGGGGCAATCAGCCCCAGCATTTT. This chain uses TRBV5-5 with TRBJ1-5, with TRBD1 identical over 10 bases. CDR1 is SGHKS, CDR2 YYEKEE, per germline (reference sequence). CDR3 size: 16 residues. V was clipped by 1 base and J by 2 bases; unmatched bases: 3.

This chain links TRBV12-3 or TRBV12-4 with TRBJ1-2; tentatively, D is TRBD1 (5 bases). The CDR3 has 11 residues. V lost 1 base and J 8 bases, leaving 5 bases between the germline ends. CDR3 nucleotide sequence: TGTGCCAGCAGTTTAGGGGGCGGCTACACCTTC. Translation: CASSLGGGYTF.

The genes are TRBV7-3 and TRBJ1-3; D unresolved. The CDR3 extends over 14 amino acids. The germline CDR1 and CDR2 sequences are SGHTA and FQGTGA. Trimming took off 0 bases at V and 1 base at J, with 4 bases between the two ends. CDR3 loop: CASSLTGSGNTIYF. CDR3 in DNA: TGTGCCAGCAGCTTAACTGGGTCTGGAAACACCATATATTTT. The full variable domain, with the rest looked up from reference TRBV7-3 and TRBJ1-3, is GAGVSQTPSNKVTEKGKYVELRCDPISGHTALYWYRQSLGQGPEFLIYFQGTGAADDSGLPNDRFFAVRPEGSVSTLKIQRTERGDSAVYLCASSLTGSGNTIYFGEGSWLTVV.

The chain couples TRBV3-1 (or the pseudogene TRBV3-2) to TRBJ2-2, with a tentative D call TRBD2 (6 bases). Deletions cut 4 bases from V and 4 bases from J, with 13 bases between. CDR3 length: 15 residues. Per germline, CDR1 LGHDT and CDR2 YNNKEL (reference sequence). The CDR3 sequence is CASSLRGGVTGELFF. The CDR3 DNA reads as TGTGCCAGCAGCCTAAGGGGCGGGGTCACCGGGGAGCTGTTTTTT.

V and J are TRBV6-2 or TRBV6-3 and TRBJ1-2, with no clear D. Trimming removed 0 bases at V and 8 bases at J, with 10 bases between. The V gene's germline CDR1 is MNHEY and CDR2 SVGEGT. This CDR3 region has 13 residues. The DNA for the CDR3 is TGTGCCAGCAGTTACTCTACACCGGCGGGCTACACCTTC. Its translation is CASSYSTPAGYTF.

This sequence joins TRBV12-5 and TRBJ2-1; perhaps TRBD2 as D (5 bases). Deletions cut 6 bases from V and 0 bases from J, with 21 bases between. From germline, CDR1 is LGHNT and CDR2 FRNRAP. This CDR3 has 18 amino acids. The DNA of the CDR3 is TGTGCTAGTGGCTTACTCACGTCGGCGGGCAACTCCTACAATGAGCAGTTCTTC. This codes for CASGLLTSAGNSYNEQFF.

The chain uses TRBV7-2 and TRBJ1-2, with unresolved D. The V gene's germline CDR1 is SGHTA and CDR2 FQGNSA. CDR3 length equals 14 residues. Between the trimmed V and J ends, which lost 3 bases and 4 bases, there was a span of 12 bases. The CDR3 loop reads CASSLNLALYGYTF. The DNA for the CDR3 is TGTGCCAGCAGCTTGAATTTAGCCCTCTATGGCTACACCTTC.